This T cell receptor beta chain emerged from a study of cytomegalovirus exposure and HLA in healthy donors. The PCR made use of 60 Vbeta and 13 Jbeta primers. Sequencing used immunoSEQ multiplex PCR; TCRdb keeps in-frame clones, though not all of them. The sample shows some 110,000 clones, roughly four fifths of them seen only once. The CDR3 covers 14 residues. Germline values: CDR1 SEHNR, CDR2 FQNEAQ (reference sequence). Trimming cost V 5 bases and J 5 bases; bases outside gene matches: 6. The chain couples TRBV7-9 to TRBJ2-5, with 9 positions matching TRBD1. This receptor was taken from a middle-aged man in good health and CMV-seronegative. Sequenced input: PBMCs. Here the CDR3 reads CASSPSGTGETQYF. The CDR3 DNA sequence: TGTGCCAGCAGCCCCTCTGGGACAGGGGAGACCCAGTACTTC.